The source of this T cell receptor beta chain is a study of response to subunit inactivated influenza vaccine (dated by TCRdb to between 2017 and 2018). For the wider study: The study used deep quantitative T cell receptor repertoire profiling to track responses to a trivalent subunit inactivated influenza vaccine. Beyond this particular receptor, the publication reports: The authors suggested that each seasonal influenza vaccination may recruit only a limited number of new T cells.

Library preparation used RT-PCR. Reads for this sample came from an Illumina HiSeq 2500. In-frame beta chains were kept once TCRdb had trimmed the public reads at Q25 with fastp and called clones with MiXCR. Identical CDR3 protein sequences are pooled into one entry, listed with their most common genes and DNA. This sample lists hundreds of thousands of distinct CDR3 sequences; around 8% were detected once. The top ten clones comprise over 10% of the sample. This clonotype is classified as medium-sized (0.01 to 0.1%). Its antigen target is currently unknown. One base away there is no much larger clone; base qualities are not given. This TCR came from a man between 50 and 75 years old who received an inactivated influenza vaccine. Donor details come from another sample of the same person, matched by shared clones. Specimen: PBMCs from blood, collected less than 25 months after vaccination.

The CDR3 protein is CASSDTGGKNEQFF. The DNA sequence is given as TGTGCCAGCAGTGACACAGGGGGCAAGAATGAGCAGTTCTTC. The sequence joins TRBV6-4 to TRBJ2-1; TRBD1 agrees with 9 junctional bases. V trim: 2 bases; J trim: 7 bases; unmatched bases: 3. The CDR3, cysteine through phenylalanine, is 14 amino acids long. Of the read, only the CDR3 DNA is kept; its 42 bases are in frame from base 1. The germline V gene sets CDR1 to MRHNA and CDR2 to SNTAGT.